This T cell receptor beta chain was found in a study of blood T cell repertoires in COVID-19. Study information: The analysed material was cDNA or gDNA that came from T cells, B-cell-depleted T cells, or PBMCs.

Followed longitudinally, the Seattle patients had been enrolled during active infection. Germline loops: CDR1 LNHDA, CDR2 SQIVND (reference sequence). The CDR3 sequence is 13 residues long. Trimming pared 7 bases from V and 3 bases from J, leaving 12 bases between. In the source study's methods: By means of reference gene primer amplification, nucleated cell counts were estimated. Sequencing was performed with immunoSEQ multiplex PCR; in TCRdb, only in-frame clones are kept and a portion is missing. That table is the source of V, J and clone size, and D and trimming were worked out from the DNA. The table records hundreds of thousands of clones, around nine tenths of them present only once.

The chain recombines TRBV19 with TRBJ1-1; D is unresolved. The sequenced sample consisted of peripheral blood. This receptor was identified in a woman in her forties or fifties with COVID-19, enrolled during active disease. Here the CDR3 reads CASTPAVYTEAFF. Here the CDR3 DNA reads TGTGCCAGTACTCCCGCAGTATACACTGAAGCTTTCTTT.